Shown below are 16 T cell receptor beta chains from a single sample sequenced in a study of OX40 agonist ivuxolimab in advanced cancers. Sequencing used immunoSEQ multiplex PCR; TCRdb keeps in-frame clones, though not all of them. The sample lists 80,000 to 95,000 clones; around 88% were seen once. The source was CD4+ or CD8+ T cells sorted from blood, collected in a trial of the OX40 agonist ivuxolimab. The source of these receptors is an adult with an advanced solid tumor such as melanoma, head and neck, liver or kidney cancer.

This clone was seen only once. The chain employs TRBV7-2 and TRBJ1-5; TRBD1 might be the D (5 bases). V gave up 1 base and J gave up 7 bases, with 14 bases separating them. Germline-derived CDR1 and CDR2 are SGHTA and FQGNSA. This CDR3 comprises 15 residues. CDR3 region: CASSLDGAVGQPQHF. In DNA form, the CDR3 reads TGTGCCAGCAGCTTAGATGGGGCAGTTGGACAGCCCCAGCATTTT.

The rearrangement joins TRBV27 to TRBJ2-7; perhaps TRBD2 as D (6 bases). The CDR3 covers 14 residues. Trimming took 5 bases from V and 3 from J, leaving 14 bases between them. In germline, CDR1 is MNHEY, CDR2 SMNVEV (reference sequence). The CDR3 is CASSPWGLRYEQYF. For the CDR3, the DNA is TGTGCCAGCAGTCCTTGGGGACTGCGCTACGAGCAGTACTTC.

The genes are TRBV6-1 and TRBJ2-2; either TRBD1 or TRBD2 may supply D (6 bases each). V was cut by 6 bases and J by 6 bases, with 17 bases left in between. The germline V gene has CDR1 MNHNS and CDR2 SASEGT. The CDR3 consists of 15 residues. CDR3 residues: CASRAGQGSPGELFF. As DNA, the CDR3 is TGTGCCAGCAGGGCGGGGCAGGGGTCGCCCGGGGAGCTGTTTTTT.

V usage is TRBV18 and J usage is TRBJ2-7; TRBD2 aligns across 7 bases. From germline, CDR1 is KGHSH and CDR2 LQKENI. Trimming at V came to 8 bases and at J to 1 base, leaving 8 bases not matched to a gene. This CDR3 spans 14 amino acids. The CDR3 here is CASRGDISSYEQYF. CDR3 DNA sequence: TGTGCCAGCCGGGGGGATATATCATCCTACGAGCAGTACTTC.

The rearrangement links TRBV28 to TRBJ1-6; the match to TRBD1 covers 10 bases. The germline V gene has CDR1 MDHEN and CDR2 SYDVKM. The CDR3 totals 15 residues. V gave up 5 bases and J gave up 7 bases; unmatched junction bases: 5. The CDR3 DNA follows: TGTGCCAGCAGTCCGGGACAGGGGAGAAATTCACCCCTCCACTTT. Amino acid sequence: CASSPGQGRNSPLHF.

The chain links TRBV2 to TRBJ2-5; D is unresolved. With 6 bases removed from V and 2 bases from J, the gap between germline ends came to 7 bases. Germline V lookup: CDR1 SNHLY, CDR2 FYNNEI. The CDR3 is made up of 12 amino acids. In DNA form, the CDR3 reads TGTGCCAGCAGAAGGGCTCAAGAGACCCAGTACTTC. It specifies CASRRAQETQYF.

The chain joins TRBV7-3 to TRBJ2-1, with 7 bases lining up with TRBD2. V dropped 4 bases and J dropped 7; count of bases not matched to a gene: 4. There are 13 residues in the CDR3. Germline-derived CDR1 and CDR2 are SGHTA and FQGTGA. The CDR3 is CASSSFGGNEQFF. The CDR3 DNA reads TGTGCCAGCAGCTCCTTCGGGGGGAATGAGCAGTTCTTC.

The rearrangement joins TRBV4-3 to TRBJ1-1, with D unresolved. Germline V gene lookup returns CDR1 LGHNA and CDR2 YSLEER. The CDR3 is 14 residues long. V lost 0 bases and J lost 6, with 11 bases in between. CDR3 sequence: CASSQDGEFAEAFF. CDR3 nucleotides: TGCGCCAGCAGCCAAGACGGGGAGTTTGCTGAAGCTTTCTTT.

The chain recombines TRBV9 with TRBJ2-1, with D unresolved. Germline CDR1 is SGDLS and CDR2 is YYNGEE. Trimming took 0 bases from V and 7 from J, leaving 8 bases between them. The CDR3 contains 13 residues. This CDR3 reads CASSVDRANEQFF. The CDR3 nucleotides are TGTGCCAGCAGCGTAGATCGAGCTAATGAGCAGTTCTTC.

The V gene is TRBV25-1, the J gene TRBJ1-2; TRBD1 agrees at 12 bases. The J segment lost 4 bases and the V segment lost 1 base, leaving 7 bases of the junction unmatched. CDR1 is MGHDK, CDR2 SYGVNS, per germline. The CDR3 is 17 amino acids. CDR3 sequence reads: CASSESGTGGFGYGYTF. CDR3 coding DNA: TGTGCCAGCAGTGAATCCGGGACAGGGGGCTTTGGCTATGGCTACACCTTC.

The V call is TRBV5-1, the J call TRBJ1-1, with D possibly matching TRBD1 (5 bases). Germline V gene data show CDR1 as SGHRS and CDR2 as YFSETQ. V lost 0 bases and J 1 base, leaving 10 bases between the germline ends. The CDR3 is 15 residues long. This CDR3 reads CASSLAGGGNTEAFF. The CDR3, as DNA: TGCGCCAGCAGCTTGGCTGGGGGGGGGAACACTGAAGCTTTCTTT.

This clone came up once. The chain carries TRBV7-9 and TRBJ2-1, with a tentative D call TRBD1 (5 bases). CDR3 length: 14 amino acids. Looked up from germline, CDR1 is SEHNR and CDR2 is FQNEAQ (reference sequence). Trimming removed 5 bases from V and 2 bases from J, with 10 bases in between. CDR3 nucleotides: TGTGCCAGCAGCCCCCGGACACCCTACAATGAGCAGTTCTTC. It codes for CASSPRTPYNEQFF. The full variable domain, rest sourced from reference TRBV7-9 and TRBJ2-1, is DTGVSQNPRHKITKRGQNVTFRCDPISEHNRLYWYRQTLGQGPEFLTYFQNEAQLEKSRLLSDRFSAERPKGSFSTLEIQRTEQGDSAMYLCASSPRTPYNEQFFGPGTRLTVL.

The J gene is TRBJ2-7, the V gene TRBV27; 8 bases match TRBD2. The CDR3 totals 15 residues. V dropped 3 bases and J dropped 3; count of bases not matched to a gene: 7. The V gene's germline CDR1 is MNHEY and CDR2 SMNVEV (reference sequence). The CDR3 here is CASSLAGRAVYEQYF. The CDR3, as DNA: TGTGCCAGCAGTTTGGCCGGGAGGGCCGTCTACGAGCAGTACTTC.

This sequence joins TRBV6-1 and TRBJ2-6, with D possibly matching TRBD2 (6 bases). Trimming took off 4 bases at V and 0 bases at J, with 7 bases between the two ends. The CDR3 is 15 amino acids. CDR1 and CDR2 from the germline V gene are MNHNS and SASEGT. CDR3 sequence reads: CASSAGSSGANVLTF. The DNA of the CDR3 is TGTGCCAGCAGTGCCGGGAGCTCTGGGGCCAACGTCCTGACTTTC.

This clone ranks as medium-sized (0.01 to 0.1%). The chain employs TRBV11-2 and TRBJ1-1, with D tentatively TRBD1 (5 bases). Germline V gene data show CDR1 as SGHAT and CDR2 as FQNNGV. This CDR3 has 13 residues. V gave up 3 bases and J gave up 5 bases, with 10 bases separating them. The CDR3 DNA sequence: TGTGCCAGCAGCTTTGGGGACGGAACTGAAGCTTTCTTT. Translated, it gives CASSFGDGTEAFF.

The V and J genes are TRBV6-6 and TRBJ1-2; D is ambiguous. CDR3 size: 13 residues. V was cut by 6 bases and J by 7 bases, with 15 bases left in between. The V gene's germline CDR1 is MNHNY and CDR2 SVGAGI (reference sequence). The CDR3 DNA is TGTGCCAGCAGCCCAGTGGGCAGTGGTGGCTACACCTTC. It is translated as CASSPVGSGGYTF.